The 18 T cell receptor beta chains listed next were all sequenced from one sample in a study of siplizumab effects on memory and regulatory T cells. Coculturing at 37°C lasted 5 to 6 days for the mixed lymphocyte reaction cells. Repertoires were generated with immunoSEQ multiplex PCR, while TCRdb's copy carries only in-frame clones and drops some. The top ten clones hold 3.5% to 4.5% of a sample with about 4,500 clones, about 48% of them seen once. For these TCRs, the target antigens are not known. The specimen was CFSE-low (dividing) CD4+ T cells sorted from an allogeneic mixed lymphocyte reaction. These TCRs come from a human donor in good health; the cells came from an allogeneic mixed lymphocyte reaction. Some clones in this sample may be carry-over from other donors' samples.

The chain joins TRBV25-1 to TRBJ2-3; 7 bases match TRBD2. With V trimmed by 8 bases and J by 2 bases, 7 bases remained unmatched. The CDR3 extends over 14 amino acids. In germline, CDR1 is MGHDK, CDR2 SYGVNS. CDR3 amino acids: CASGRGDSTDTQYF. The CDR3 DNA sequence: TGTGCCAGCGGACGGGGGGACTCCACAGATACGCAGTATTTT.

CDR3 amino acids: CASSLSRGGRAGTEAFF. The CDR3 coding sequence is TGTGCCAGCAGCTTAAGCCGCGGCGGACGCGCAGGCACTGAAGCTTTCTTT. The V gene is TRBV4-2, the J gene TRBJ1-1; the D is unclear. The CDR3 length is 17 residues. Germline CDR1 is LGHNA and CDR2 is YNFKEQ. V gave up 5 bases and J gave up 4 bases, with 23 bases separating them.

The CDR3 DNA is TGTGCCAGCAGCCCCACTGGTTTGAGGGGGAGTCACGAGCAGTACTTC. Encoded protein: CASSPTGLRGSHEQYF. V is TRBV7-9 and J is TRBJ2-7; D is perhaps TRBD1 (6 bases). V shed 5 bases and J shed 5 bases, with 22 bases lying between them. Germline assignment: CDR1 SEHNR and CDR2 FQNEAQ (reference sequence). This CDR3 region has 16 residues.

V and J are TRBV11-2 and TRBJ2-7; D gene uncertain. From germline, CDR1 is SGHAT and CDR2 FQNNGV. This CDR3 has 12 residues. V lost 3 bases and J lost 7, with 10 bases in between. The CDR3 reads CASSFGYGEQYF. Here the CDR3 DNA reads TGTGCCAGCAGCTTTGGTTACGGGGAGCAGTACTTC. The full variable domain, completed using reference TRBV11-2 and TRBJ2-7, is EAGVAQSPRYKIIEKRQSVAFWCNPISGHATLYWYQQILGQGPKLLIQFQNNGVVDDSQLPKDRFSAERLKGVDSTLKIQPAKLEDSAVYLCASSFGYGEQYFGPGTRLTVT.

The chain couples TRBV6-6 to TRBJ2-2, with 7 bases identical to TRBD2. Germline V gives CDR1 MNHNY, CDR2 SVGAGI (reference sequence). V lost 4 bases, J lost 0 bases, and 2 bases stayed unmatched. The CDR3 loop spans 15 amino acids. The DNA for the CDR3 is TGTGCCAGCAGTTGGACTAGACCGAACACCGGGGAGCTGTTTTTT. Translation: CASSWTRPNTGELFF.

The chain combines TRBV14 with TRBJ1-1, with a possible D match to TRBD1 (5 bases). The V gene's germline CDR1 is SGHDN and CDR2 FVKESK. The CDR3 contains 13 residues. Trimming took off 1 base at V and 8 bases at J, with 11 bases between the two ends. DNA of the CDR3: TGTGCCAGCAGCCAAGCGGGGGTTAGCGAAGCTTTCTTT. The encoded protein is CASSQAGVSEAFF.

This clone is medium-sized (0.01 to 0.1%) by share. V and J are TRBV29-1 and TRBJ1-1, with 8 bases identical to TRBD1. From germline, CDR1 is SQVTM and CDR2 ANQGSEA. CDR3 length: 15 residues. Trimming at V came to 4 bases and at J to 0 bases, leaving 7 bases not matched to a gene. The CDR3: CSVGVTGVMNTEAFF. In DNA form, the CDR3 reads TGCAGCGTTGGGGTGACAGGGGTGATGAACACTGAAGCTTTCTTT.

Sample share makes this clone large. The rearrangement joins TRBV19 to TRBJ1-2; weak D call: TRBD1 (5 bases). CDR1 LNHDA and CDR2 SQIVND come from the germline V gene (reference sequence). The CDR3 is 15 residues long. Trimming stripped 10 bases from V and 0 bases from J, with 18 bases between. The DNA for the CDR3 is TGTGCCACCACCAATGGGGGGACCGCTAACTATGGCTACACCTTC. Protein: CATTNGGTANYGYTF.

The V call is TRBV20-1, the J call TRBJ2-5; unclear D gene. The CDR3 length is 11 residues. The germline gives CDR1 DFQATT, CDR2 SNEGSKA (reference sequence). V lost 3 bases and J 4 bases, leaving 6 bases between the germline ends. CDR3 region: CSARGIETQYF. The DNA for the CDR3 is TGCAGTGCTAGGGGTATAGAGACCCAGTACTTC.

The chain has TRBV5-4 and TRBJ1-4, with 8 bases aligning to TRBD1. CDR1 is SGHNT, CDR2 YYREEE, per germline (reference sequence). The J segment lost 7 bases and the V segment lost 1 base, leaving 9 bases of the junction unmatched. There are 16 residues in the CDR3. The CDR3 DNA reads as TGTGCCAGCAGCTTGTCGACGGACAGGGCGATTGAAAAACTGTTTTTT. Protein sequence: CASSLSTDRAIEKLFF. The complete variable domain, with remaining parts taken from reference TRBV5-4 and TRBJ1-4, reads ETGVTQSPTHLIKTRGQQVTLRCSSQSGHNTVSWYQQALGQGPQFIFQYYREEENGRGNFPPRFSGLQFPNYSSELNVNALELDDSALYLCASSLSTDRAIEKLFFGSGTQLSVL.

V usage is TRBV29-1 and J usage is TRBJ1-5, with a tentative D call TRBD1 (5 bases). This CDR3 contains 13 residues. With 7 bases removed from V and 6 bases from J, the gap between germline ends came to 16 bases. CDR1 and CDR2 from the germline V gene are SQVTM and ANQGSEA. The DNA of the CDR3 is TGCAGCGCCTCGGGGGGAGAAGGTCAGCCCCAGCATTTT. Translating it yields CSASGGEGQPQHF.

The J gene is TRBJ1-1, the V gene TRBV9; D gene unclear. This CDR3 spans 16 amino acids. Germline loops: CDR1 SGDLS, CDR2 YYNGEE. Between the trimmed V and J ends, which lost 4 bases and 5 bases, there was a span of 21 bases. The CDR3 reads CASSLLGPSGSTEAFF. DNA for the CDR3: TGTGCCAGCAGCCTTTTAGGACCCTCCGGGTCGACTGAAGCTTTCTTT.

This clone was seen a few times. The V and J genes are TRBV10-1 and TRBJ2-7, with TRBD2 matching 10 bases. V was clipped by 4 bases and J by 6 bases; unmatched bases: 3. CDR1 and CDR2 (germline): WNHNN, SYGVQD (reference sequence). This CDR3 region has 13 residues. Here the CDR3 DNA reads TGCGCCAGCAGTGTGGGACTAGCGACCGAGCAGTACTTC. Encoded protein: CASSVGLATEQYF.

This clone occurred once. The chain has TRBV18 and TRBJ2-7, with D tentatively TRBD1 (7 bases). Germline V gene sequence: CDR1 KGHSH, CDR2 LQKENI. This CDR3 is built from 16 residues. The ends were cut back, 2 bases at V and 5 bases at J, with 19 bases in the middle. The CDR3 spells CASSPLGSGGINEQYF. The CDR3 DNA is TGTGCCAGCTCACCATTGGGGTCAGGGGGGATAAACGAGCAGTACTTC.

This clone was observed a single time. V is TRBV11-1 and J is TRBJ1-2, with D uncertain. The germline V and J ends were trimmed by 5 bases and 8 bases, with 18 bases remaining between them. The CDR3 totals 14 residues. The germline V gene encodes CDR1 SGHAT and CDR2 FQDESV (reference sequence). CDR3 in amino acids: CASSPARSPGGYTF. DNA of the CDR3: TGTGCCAGCAGCCCTGCTAGGTCTCCGGGAGGCTACACCTTC.

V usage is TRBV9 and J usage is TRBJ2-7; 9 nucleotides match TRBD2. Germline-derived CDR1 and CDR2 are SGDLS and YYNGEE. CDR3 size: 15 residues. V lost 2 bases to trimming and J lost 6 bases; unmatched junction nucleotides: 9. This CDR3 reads CASSVLAGEGGEQYF. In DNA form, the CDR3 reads TGTGCCAGCAGCGTCTTAGCGGGAGAAGGCGGCGAGCAGTACTTC. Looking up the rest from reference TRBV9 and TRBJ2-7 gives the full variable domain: DSGVTQTPKHLITATGQRVTLRCSPRSGDLSVYWYQQSLDQGLQFLIQYYNGEERAKGNILERFSAQQFPDLHSELNLSSLELGDSALYFCASSVLAGEGGEQYFGPGTRLTVT.

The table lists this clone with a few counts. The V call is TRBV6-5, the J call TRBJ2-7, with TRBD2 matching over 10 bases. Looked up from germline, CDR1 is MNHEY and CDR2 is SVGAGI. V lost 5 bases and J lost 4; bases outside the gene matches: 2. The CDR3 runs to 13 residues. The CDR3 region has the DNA TGTGCCAGCAGTCGGACTAGCGGATACGAGCAGTACTTC. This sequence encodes CASSRTSGYEQYF.

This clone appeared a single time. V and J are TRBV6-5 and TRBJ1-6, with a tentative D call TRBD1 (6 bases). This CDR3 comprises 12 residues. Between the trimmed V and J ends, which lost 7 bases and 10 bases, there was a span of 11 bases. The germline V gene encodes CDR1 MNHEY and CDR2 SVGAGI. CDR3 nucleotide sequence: TGTGCCAGCACAGGACAGTTCTCACCCCTCCACTTT. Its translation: CASTGQFSPLHF.